This T cell receptor (beta chain) was found in a study of T cell changes during pregnancy in multiple sclerosis. This table comes from immunoSEQ multiplex PCR, and its TCRdb copy is limited to in-frame clones, with some not included. The table includes 50,000 to 65,000 clones, approximately 91% detected once. The V gene lost 7 bases and the J gene lost 9 bases, with 16 bases spanning the gap. This CDR3 comprises 14 residues. Germline CDR1 MNHNS, CDR2 SASEGT. The genes are TRBV6-1 and TRBJ1-6; D gene unclear. The sequence came from a female donor with multiple sclerosis, enrolled in a pregnancy study. This sample comprised peripheral blood, obtained in the second trimester of pregnancy. The CDR3 DNA sequence: TGTGCCAGCACACGAGTCCCAGGAGGTTCACCCCTCCACTTT. Translation: CASTRVPGGSPLHF.